This T cell receptor beta chain was found in a study of shared clonotypes between healthy human individuals. CD45RO negativity and positive selection for CCR7 defined naive CD8 cells, a population that excluded terminally differentiated effector memory CD45RA+ cells. Donors had no recently reported acute infections or vaccinations and were HIV-negative. Per sorted-subset replicate PCR, input was 200 to 250 ng DNA, representing around 29,000 T cell genomes. The method was immunoSEQ multiplex PCR; TCRdb's version includes in-frame clones alone and lacks a portion of them. Of some 2.1 million clones listed, 85% to 95% are singletons. About this clone: Its specificity is not known.

V trimming: 4 bases; J trimming: 4 bases; junction bases outside the gene matches: 1. CDR1 is SGDLS and CDR2 is YYNGEE in the germline V gene. This CDR3 contains 14 residues. General observations from the study: Shared across a handful of donors were roughly 4.7% of the naive CD4 clonotypes. Represented genetic and exposure-history diversity was restricted by having few donors.

The sequenced material came from naive CD8+ T cells from PBMCs. This sequence was found in a man aged 18 to 35 in good health. Some clones in this sample may be carry-over from other donors' samples. The genes are TRBV9 and TRBJ2-2; 10 bases match TRBD2. The CDR3 spells CASSSSGSTGELFF. For the CDR3, the DNA is TGTGCCAGCAGCTCTAGCGGGAGCACCGGGGAGCTGTTTTTT.